The 21 T cell receptor beta chains given below trace back to one sample, sequenced in a study of PD-1 blockade in mismatch repair-deficient tumors. Sequencing used immunoSEQ multiplex PCR; TCRdb keeps in-frame clones, though not all of them. The sample holds 120,000 or so clones, 86% seen once. Material: peripheral blood, obtained 44 weeks after starting pembrolizumab. Source of these receptors: an adult with mismatch repair-deficient cancer.

This clone came up once. The chain joins TRBV19 to TRBJ2-5; no firm D call. Deletions cut 4 bases from V and 4 bases from J, with 22 bases between. Germline CDR1 is LNHDA and CDR2 is SQIVND (reference sequence). The CDR3 totals 17 residues. CDR3: CASSTGRKNPDAETQYF. The CDR3 DNA follows: TGTGCCAGTAGTACCGGGCGGAAGAACCCCGACGCAGAGACCCAGTACTTC.

The chain links TRBV7-3 to TRBJ2-5; D is unclear. The CDR3 totals 13 residues. Germline CDR1 reads SGHTA; CDR2 reads FQGTGA. V was cut by 2 bases and J by 3 bases, with 7 bases left in between. The CDR3 coding sequence is TGTGCCAGCAGCTTAGGCGGAGAAGAGACCCAGTACTTC. Encoded protein: CASSLGGEETQYF.

The J gene is TRBJ1-5, the V gene TRBV4-1; D gene ambiguous. The V end was cut by 1 base, the J end by 3 bases, with 4 bases between. CDR1 and CDR2 from the germline V gene are MGHRA and YSYEKL. This CDR3 spans 13 amino acids. CDR3 sequence: CASSQGLNQPQHF. As DNA, the CDR3 is TGCGCCAGCAGCCAAGGGCTCAATCAGCCCCAGCATTTT.

This sequence joins TRBV5-4 and TRBJ1-1, with unresolved D. With 4 bases removed from V and 7 bases from J, the gap between germline ends came to 11 bases. CDR1 and CDR2 (germline): SGHNT, YYREEE (reference sequence). The CDR3 runs to 12 residues. The DNA for the CDR3 is TGTGCCAGCAGCCCATATCCCGGTGAAGCTTTCTTT. Protein sequence: CASSPYPGEAFF.

The chain recombines TRBV29-1 with TRBJ2-1, with D possibly matching TRBD2 (6 bases). The CDR3 sequence is 15 residues long. Germline CDR1 and CDR2: SQVTM and ANQGSEA. Trimming stripped 4 bases from V and 0 bases from J, with 13 bases between. The CDR3 here is CSVVGTPHSYNEQFF. Here the CDR3 DNA reads TGCAGCGTTGTTGGGACTCCACACTCCTACAATGAGCAGTTCTTC.

The gene calls are TRBV18 and TRBJ2-4, with D perhaps matching TRBD2 (5 bases). The CDR3 runs to 19 residues. Germline CDR1 KGHSH, CDR2 LQKENI. V was clipped by 3 bases and J by 0 bases, with 21 bases between them. CDR3 coding DNA: TGTGCCAGCTCACCGGTAAGGGCGGTTGTCGGGATAGCCAAAAACATTCAGTACTTC. Residues: CASSPVRAVVGIAKNIQYF.

J is TRBJ2-5 and V is TRBV11-3, with a tentative D call TRBD2 (6 bases). From germline, CDR1 is SGHNT and CDR2 YENEEA. V lost 3 bases and J 2 bases, leaving 10 bases between the germline ends. The CDR3 contains 14 residues. The CDR3 coding sequence is TGTGCCAGCAGCTTGGGACGGGAGCAAGAGACCCAGTACTTC. It codes for CASSLGREQETQYF. Combining the CDR3 with reference TRBV11-3 and TRBJ2-5 gives the whole variable domain EAGVVQSPRYKIIEKKQPVAFWCNPISGHNTLYWYLQNLGQGPELLIRYENEEAVDDSQLPKDRFSAERLKGVDSTLKIQPAELGDSAVYLCASSLGREQETQYFGPGTRLLVL.

The V gene is TRBV11-2, the J gene TRBJ2-5; a possible D gene is TRBD2 (6 bases). The V and J ends lost 0 bases and 1 base respectively, with 9 bases between them. This CDR3 spans 15 amino acids. Germline V gene lookup returns CDR1 SGHAT and CDR2 FQNNGV. CDR3 sequence reads: CASSLDQRAQETQYF. The CDR3 DNA follows: TGTGCCAGCAGCTTAGATCAGCGGGCCCAAGAGACCCAGTACTTC.

This clone was picked up one time. The chain combines TRBV2 with TRBJ2-3; 9 nucleotides align to TRBD2. V lost 3 bases and J lost 6; bases outside the gene matches: 7. The CDR3 has 15 residues. Germline V gene lookup returns CDR1 SNHLY and CDR2 FYNNEI. The CDR3 loop reads CASSDPAGGEDTQYF. CDR3 DNA sequence: TGTGCCAGCAGTGATCCAGCGGGAGGTGAGGATACGCAGTATTTT.

The V gene is TRBV27, the J gene TRBJ2-7; 9 nucleotides line up with TRBD1. Germline-derived CDR1 and CDR2 are MNHEY and SMNVEV (reference sequence). V shed 5 bases, J shed 1 base, and the junction held 9 bases outside the gene matches. CDR3 length equals 16 residues. The CDR3 DNA reads TGTGCCAGCAGTCCGTGGTTGGGACAGGGTTCCTACGAGCAGTACTTC. Protein product: CASSPWLGQGSYEQYF.

This clone was seen once. The V call is TRBV9, the J call TRBJ2-7, with 7 bases fitting TRBD1. With V trimmed by 0 bases and J by 4 bases, 4 bases remained unmatched. This CDR3 spans 14 amino acids. Per the germline V gene, CDR1 is SGDLS and CDR2 is YYNGEE. In DNA form, the CDR3 reads TGTGCCAGCAGCGTAGGGGGACAGAATTACGAGCAGTACTTC. This sequence encodes CASSVGGQNYEQYF. Filled out from reference TRBV9 and TRBJ2-7, the complete variable domain reads DSGVTQTPKHLITATGQRVTLRCSPRSGDLSVYWYQQSLDQGLQFLIQYYNGEERAKGNILERFSAQQFPDLHSELNLSSLELGDSALYFCASSVGGQNYEQYFGPGTRLTVT.

This clone appeared a few times. This chain joins TRBV28 and TRBJ2-1; D remains unclear. Between the trimmed V and J ends, which lost 8 bases and 3 bases, there was a span of 11 bases. This CDR3 has 13 residues. Germline V CDR1 and CDR2: MDHEN, SYDVKM. This chain's CDR3 is CASALEIYNEQFF. The CDR3 coding sequence is TGTGCCAGCGCCCTGGAGATCTACAATGAGCAGTTCTTC.

The chain recombines TRBV6-5 with TRBJ2-7; 9 bases line up with TRBD2. The CDR3 has 15 amino acids. Germline V CDR1 and CDR2: MNHEY, SVGAGI. The trim removed 5 bases at V and 2 bases at J, leaving 7 bases unmatched. The CDR3 loop reads CASSRTSVPPYEQYF. CDR3 sequence (DNA): TGTGCCAGCAGTCGGACTAGCGTACCACCCTACGAGCAGTACTTC.

The CDR3 spells CASSHRPRNEQFF. The CDR3 region has the DNA TGTGCCAGCAGTCATAGGCCTCGGAATGAGCAGTTCTTC. The V gene is TRBV27, the J gene TRBJ2-1; D is undetermined. Germline CDR1 and CDR2: MNHEY and SMNVEV (reference sequence). With 5 bases removed from V and 7 bases from J, the gap between germline ends came to 12 bases. The CDR3 contains 13 residues.

The chain recombines TRBV11-3 with TRBJ2-3, with D tentatively TRBD2 (6 bases). Germline V CDR1 and CDR2: SGHNT, YENEEA. There are 14 residues in the CDR3. Trimming cost V 5 bases and J 3 bases, with 12 bases left between them. CDR3 amino acids: CASSLAGGTDTQYF. DNA for the CDR3: TGTGCCAGCAGCCTCGCTGGGGGGACAGATACGCAGTATTTT.

This rearrangement joins TRBV6-6 to TRBJ2-7; unclear D gene. The germline V and J ends were trimmed by 4 bases and 6 bases, with 10 bases remaining between them. Germline-derived CDR1 and CDR2 are MNHNY and SVGAGI (reference sequence). This CDR3 comprises 12 residues. The CDR3 nucleotides are TGTGCCAGCAGTTTCCTCCGGGTCGAGCAGTACTTC. As protein: CASSFLRVEQYF.

This sequence joins TRBV4-1 and TRBJ2-6, with D perhaps TRBD1 (6 bases). The CDR3 contains 21 residues. V dropped 1 base and J dropped 0 bases, with 22 bases sitting between them. CDR1 MGHRA and CDR2 YSYEKL come from the germline V gene. The CDR3 DNA reads TGCGCCAGCAGCCAAGGGAAGGGTCGGACAGATAAGGGCTCTGGGGCCAACGTCCTGACTTTC. As protein: CASSQGKGRTDKGSGANVLTF.

This CDR3 is CASSRYGLYEQYF. In DNA, the CDR3 is TGTGCCAGCAGCCGCTACGGACTCTACGAGCAGTACTTC. V gene TRBV5-4 combines with J gene TRBJ2-7; TRBD2 might be the D (5 bases). CDR3 size: 13 residues. Germline V gives CDR1 SGHNT, CDR2 YYREEE (reference sequence). V gave up 4 bases and J gave up 3 bases, with 11 bases separating them.

The chain uses TRBV30 and TRBJ2-1; D is perhaps TRBD1 (5 bases). CDR3 length: 15 residues. The germline V and J ends were trimmed by 5 bases and 0 bases, with 14 bases remaining between them. Germline V lookup: CDR1 GTSNPN, CDR2 SVGIG (reference sequence). The CDR3 loop is CAWLGVRSSYNEQFF. The DNA for the CDR3 is TGTGCCTGGCTAGGGGTTCGCAGCTCCTACAATGAGCAGTTCTTC.

The chain carries TRBV4-3 and TRBJ1-5; TRBD1 might be the D (6 bases). CDR3 length: 14 amino acids. Trimming took 0 bases from V and 7 from J, leaving 10 bases between them. Germline CDR1 is LGHNA and CDR2 is YSLEER. The CDR3 sequence: CASSQEGGRQPQHF. Written as DNA, the CDR3 is TGCGCCAGCAGCCAAGAGGGGGGCCGGCAGCCCCAGCATTTT.

This rearrangement joins TRBV9 to TRBJ2-1; D unclear. The CDR3 runs to 13 residues. The ends were cut back, 4 bases at V and 13 bases at J, with 18 bases in the middle. Germline-derived CDR1 and CDR2 are SGDLS and YYNGEE. CDR3: CASSPPESGPQFF. The CDR3 DNA is TGTGCCAGCAGCCCCCCGGAGAGTGGGCCCCAGTTCTTC.